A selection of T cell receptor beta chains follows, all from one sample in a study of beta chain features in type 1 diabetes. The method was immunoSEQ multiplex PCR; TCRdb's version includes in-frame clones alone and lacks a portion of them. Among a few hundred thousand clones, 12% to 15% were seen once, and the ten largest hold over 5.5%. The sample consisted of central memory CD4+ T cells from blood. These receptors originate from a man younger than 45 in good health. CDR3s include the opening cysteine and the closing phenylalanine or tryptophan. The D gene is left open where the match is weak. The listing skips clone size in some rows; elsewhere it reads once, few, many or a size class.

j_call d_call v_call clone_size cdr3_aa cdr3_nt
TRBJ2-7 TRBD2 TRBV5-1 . CASSQGLAGGMEQYF TGCGCCAGCAGCCAAGGACTAGCGGGCGGGATGGAGCAGTACTTC
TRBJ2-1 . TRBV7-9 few CASSSGSGLIYNEQFF TGTGCCAGCAGCTCCGGCTCCGGACTCATCTACAATGAGCAGTTCTTC
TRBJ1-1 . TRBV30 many CAWSVRGDEAFF TGTGCCTGGAGTGTACGCGGAGATGAAGCTTTCTTT
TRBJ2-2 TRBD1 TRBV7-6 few CASSLASRTGGYTGELFF TGTGCCAGCAGCTTAGCATCCCGGACAGGGGGCTACACCGGGGAGCTGTTTTTT
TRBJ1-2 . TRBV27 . CASSPATGGYTF TGTGCCAGCAGTCCCGCCACGGGGGGCTACACCTTC
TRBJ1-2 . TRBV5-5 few CASNHRGAQGGYTF TGTGCCAGCAACCATCGGGGCGCCCAAGGGGGCTACACCTTC
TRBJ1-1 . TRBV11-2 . CASSLGGSGSEAFF TGTGCCAGCAGCTTAGGAGGCTCGGGCAGTGAAGCTTTCTTT
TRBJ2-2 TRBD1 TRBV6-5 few CASSYGTGGLGELFF TGTGCCAGCAGTTACGGGACAGGGGGTCTCGGGGAGCTGTTTTTT
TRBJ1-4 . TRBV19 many CASSLTGSSVTNEKLFF TGTGCCAGTAGTCTAACAGGTTCTTCGGTCACTAATGAAAAACTGTTTTTT
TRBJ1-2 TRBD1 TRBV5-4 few CASSLGSGTGPYDGYTF TGTGCCAGCAGCCTTGGATCCGGGACAGGGCCCTATGATGGCTACACCTTC
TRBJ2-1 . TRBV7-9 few CASSALPGEADNEQFF TGTGCCAGCAGCGCTTTACCGGGCGAGGCGGACAATGAGCAGTTCTTC
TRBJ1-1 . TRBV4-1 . CASSQVGQGRTEAFF TGCGCCAGCAGCCAAGTCGGCCAGGGACGGACTGAAGCTTTCTTT
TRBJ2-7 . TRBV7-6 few CASSQEGQRSYEQYF TGTGCCAGCAGCCAAGAGGGGCAGAGGTCCTACGAGCAGTACTTC
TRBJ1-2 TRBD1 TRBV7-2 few CASSLDGTGIYGYTF TGTGCCAGCAGCCTCGATGGGACAGGGATCTATGGCTACACCTTC